Below, 20 T cell receptor beta chains from the same sample are listed, as sequenced in a study of blood T cell repertoires in COVID-19 (dated by TCRdb to 2018 to 2020). The library was generated by the immunoSEQ multiplex PCR assay. TCRdb carries this immuneACCESS record with in-frame sequences only. Its versions omit some clonotypes, under half of them owing to an unresolved V gene in the studies checked, with the rest unexplained. The sample table holds about 320,000 clones, of which over 75% were seen once. The ten largest clonotypes hold roughly 7% of the sample. The sample taken for sequencing was peripheral blood. The receptors originated from a human donor in a cohort sampled during active COVID-19.

The chain combines TRBV18 with TRBJ2-7; D might be TRBD1 (6 bases). Trimming shortened V by 4 bases and J by 3 bases, and 10 bases separated the two germline ends. This CDR3 is 13 amino acids long. CDR1 KGHSH and CDR2 LQKENI come from the germline V gene. The CDR3 nucleotides read TGTGCCAGCTCACGAGGACAGAGCTACGAGCAGTACTTC. Translated, it gives CASSRGQSYEQYF.

CDR3 nucleotides: TGTGCCAGCAGCTTAGTTGGCAGGGGAAGGGGAACTGAAGCTTTCTTT. It is translated as CASSLVGRGRGTEAFF. The chain joins TRBV7-8 to TRBJ1-1; TRBD1 might be the D (6 bases). The CDR3 sequence is 16 residues long. Between the trimmed V and J ends, which lost 1 base and 5 bases, there was a span of 17 bases. CDR1 and CDR2 (germline): SGHVS, FQNEAQ.

This chain links TRBV18 with TRBJ1-2; 7 bases are a match to TRBD1. Germline V gives CDR1 KGHSH, CDR2 LQKENI. After removal of 8 bases from V and 0 bases from J, the junction contained 18 bases not matched to a gene. The CDR3 runs 18 residues. The CDR3 loop is CASAPGPTGPQANYGYTF. Written as DNA, the CDR3 is TGTGCCAGCGCCCCAGGCCCGACAGGGCCCCAAGCTAACTATGGCTACACCTTC.

The rearrangement joins TRBV7-2 to TRBJ2-7; D is perhaps TRBD1 (6 bases). CDR3 length: 15 residues. Germline assignment: CDR1 SGHTA and CDR2 FQGNSA. V lost 3 bases, J lost 4 bases, and 16 bases lay in between. The CDR3 nucleotides read TGTGCCAGCAGCTTCGGTAGGACAGAGCCATACGAGCAGTACTTC. It yields the protein CASSFGRTEPYEQYF.

J is TRBJ2-3 and V is TRBV14, with 7 positions matching TRBD1. This CDR3 spans 18 amino acids. V was pared by 1 base and J by 0 bases, with 10 bases of the junction left unmatched. Germline V gives CDR1 SGHDN, CDR2 FVKESK. CDR3 DNA: TGTGCCAGCAGCCAAGCACCCACCGGGACAGCAAGCACAGATACGCAGTATTTT. It is translated as CASSQAPTGTASTDTQYF.

The V gene is TRBV7-2, the J gene TRBJ1-1, with 7 bases fitting TRBD1. The CDR3 totals 15 residues. Germline lookup yields CDR1 SGHTA and CDR2 FQGNSA. The V and J ends lost 2 bases and 1 base, in that order; junction bases with no gene match: 4. The DNA for the CDR3 is TGTGCCAGCAGCTTAACGGGGACAGAGAACACTGAAGCTTTCTTT. This sequence encodes CASSLTGTENTEAFF.

The J gene is TRBJ1-6, the V gene TRBV19; D not resolved. Trimming took off 5 bases at V and 12 bases at J, with 20 bases between the two ends. Germline values: CDR1 LNHDA, CDR2 SQIVND (reference sequence). The CDR3 is 15 residues long. The CDR3 here is CASSPLGYLIEPLHF. The CDR3 DNA reads as TGTGCCAGTAGTCCCCTAGGATATTTAATCGAACCCCTCCACTTT. Together with reference TRBV19 and TRBJ1-6, the CDR3 gives the full variable domain: DGGITQSPKYLFRKEGQNVTLSCEQNLNHDAMYWYRQDPGQGLRLIYYSQIVNDFQKGDIAEGYSVSREKKESFPLTVTSAQKNPTAFYLCASSPLGYLIEPLHFGNGTRLTVT.

Regarding this clone: Sequence at one end of the junction differs from germline and may be a read error. The chain combines TRBV7-6 with TRBJ2-5; TRBD2 agrees at 8 bases. Germline V gives CDR1 SGHVS, CDR2 FNYEAQ. CDR3 length equals 11 residues. The CDR3 nucleotides read TGTGCCAGCAAAAACCCAGCGGGGGTTAACTTC. This encodes CASKNPAGVNF.

The rearrangement links TRBV9 to TRBJ1-3, with TRBD1 matching 7 bases. V dropped 4 bases and J dropped 0; count of bases not matched to a gene: 10. The germline V gene has CDR1 SGDLS and CDR2 YYNGEE. The CDR3 totals 17 residues. CDR3 protein: CASSPTIRGYSGNTIYF. The CDR3 coding sequence is TGTGCCAGCAGCCCAACAATCAGGGGGTACTCTGGAAACACCATATATTTT.

The chain employs TRBV15 and TRBJ2-5; 9 bases map to TRBD2. Germline V CDR1 and CDR2: LNHNV, YYDKDF (reference sequence). The V and J ends lost 4 bases and 2 bases, in that order; junction bases with no gene match: 5. The CDR3 has 15 residues. As DNA, the CDR3 is TGTGCCACCAGCAAATGGGCGGGGGGGCAAGAGACCCAGTACTTC. Its translation is CATSKWAGGQETQYF. Variable domain in full (rest from reference TRBV15 and TRBJ2-5): DAMVIQNPRYQVTQFGKPVTLSCSQTLNHNVMYWYQQKSSQAPKLLFHYYDKDFNNEADTPDNFQSRRPNTSFCFLDIRSPGLGDTAMYLCATSKWAGGQETQYFGPGTRLLVL.

The V and J genes are TRBV12-5 and TRBJ1-2; tentative D call: TRBD1 (5 bases). V gave up 0 bases and J gave up 0 bases, with 14 bases separating them. This CDR3 comprises 17 residues. Germline lookup yields CDR1 LGHNT and CDR2 FRNRAP. CDR3 bases: TGTGCTAGTGGTTTGGTAGTTGACAGAGCTACTAACTATGGCTACACCTTC. It translates to CASGLVVDRATNYGYTF.

CDR3 sequence: CASSEGWHRELFF. The CDR3 DNA reads as TGCGCCAGCAGTGAGGGTTGGCACCGGGAGCTGTTTTTT. The chain couples TRBV10-2 to TRBJ2-2; D is unclear. CDR1 and CDR2 (germline): WSHSY, SAAADI. The CDR3 consists of 13 residues. Trimming took 2 bases from V and 9 from J, leaving 10 bases between them.

The chain has TRBV12-3 or TRBV12-4 and TRBJ1-2; 8 bases agree with TRBD1. There are 13 residues in the CDR3. V shed 6 bases and J 4 bases; nucleotides not matched to a gene: 4. CDR3 in amino acids: CASSMDRVYGYTF. As DNA, the CDR3 is TGTGCCAGCAGCATGGACAGGGTCTATGGCTACACCTTC.

This sequence joins TRBV18 and TRBJ2-7, with D tentatively TRBD2 (5 bases). Trimming removed 6 bases at V and 2 bases at J, with 11 bases between. The V gene's germline CDR1 is KGHSH and CDR2 LQKENI. The CDR3 is 13 amino acids. The CDR3 here is CASSPDGTYEQYF. The DNA of the CDR3 is TGTGCCAGCTCTCCGGACGGGACCTACGAGCAGTACTTC.

The J gene is TRBJ1-3, the V gene TRBV29-1; weak D call: TRBD1 (6 bases). Trimming removed 4 bases at V and 0 bases at J, with 13 bases between. The CDR3 consists of 15 residues. Germline V gene lookup returns CDR1 SQVTM and CDR2 ANQGSEA. The CDR3 protein is CSVGVGATSGNTIYF. The CDR3, as DNA: TGCAGCGTTGGGGTGGGGGCGACCTCTGGAAACACCATATATTTT.

The CDR3 coding sequence is TGTGCCAGCAGCTTAATTTTTGGGGGCCTAGCGGGGGTCTTAGATTGGGATACGCAGTATTTT. Translation gives CASSLIFGGLAGVLDWDTQYF. This sequence joins TRBV7-3 and TRBJ2-3, with 10 bases identical to TRBD2. The length of the CDR3 is 21 residues. Germline V gene data show CDR1 as SGHTA and CDR2 as FQGTGA. V was clipped by 1 base and J by 6 bases; unmatched bases: 22.

This clone was recorded only once. The rearrangement links TRBV18 to TRBJ2-7; the D is unclear. This CDR3 spans 14 amino acids. Germline assignment: CDR1 KGHSH and CDR2 LQKENI. V was cut by 6 bases and J by 0 bases, with 12 bases left in between. The CDR3 region is CASSIDTHSYEQYF. In DNA, the CDR3 is TGTGCCAGCTCCATAGACACGCACTCCTACGAGCAGTACTTC.

The rearrangement uses TRBV24-1 and TRBJ1-2; D is possibly TRBD1 (5 bases). Germline CDR1 KGHDR, CDR2 SFDVKD. Trimming removed 4 bases from V and 3 bases from J, with 8 bases in between. This CDR3 comprises 13 residues. CDR3 sequence (DNA): TGTGCCACCAGTGAACCGGGGGACTATGGCTACACCTTC. Its translation: CATSEPGDYGYTF.

V and J are TRBV9 and TRBJ2-3, with 8 nucleotides matching TRBD2. J was trimmed by 5 bases and V by 0 bases; bases with no gene match: 8. The CDR3 is 16 amino acids. Germline loops: CDR1 SGDLS, CDR2 YYNGEE. As DNA, the CDR3 is TGTGCCAGCAGCGTAGGACCGGGGGGGGCAGTAGATACGCAGTATTTT. Its protein product is CASSVGPGGAVDTQYF.

The chain links TRBV11-3 to TRBJ2-2; the D gene is possibly TRBD1 (6 bases). V gave up 4 bases and J gave up 0 bases, with 9 bases separating them. CDR3 length: 15 amino acids. Germline-derived CDR1 and CDR2 are SGHNT and YENEEA. CDR3 sequence (DNA): TGTGCCAGCAGCTCTCGGACAGCGAACACCGGGGAGCTGTTTTTT. This encodes CASSSRTANTGELFF.